This T cell receptor beta chain emerged from a study of shared clonotypes between healthy human individuals. Study-level information: The donor pool was made up of a couple of women and a few men aged 18 to 49.

Study observations and caveats: Sharing across four donors was highest in naive CD4 (approximately 5%) and lowest in memory CD8 (roughly 0.4%).

This clone was recorded once. No antigen is known for it. Measured with immunoSEQ multiplex PCR; TCRdb has only the in-frame clones, and not every one. Among a few million clones listed, roughly nine tenths were seen once. V lost 3 bases, J lost 7 bases, and 5 bases stayed unmatched. This CDR3 contains 13 residues. Germline CDR1 reads SGHRS; CDR2 reads YFSETQ. This sequence joins TRBV5-1 and TRBJ2-5; 8 nucleotides agree with TRBD2. Sequencing used naive CD4+ T cells sorted from blood. Subset described: CD45RA+ positively selected. This TCR was sampled from a man aged 18 to 30 in good health. The CDR3 reads CASSSREDGTQYF. The CDR3, as DNA: TGCGCCAGCAGCTCGCGGGAGGATGGGACCCAGTACTTC.